The T cell receptor (beta chain) described here comes from a study of vaccination and CD4 T cells after COVID-19. Study information: The authors used overlapping spike peptides from SARS-CoV-2, HCoV-NL63, HCoV-OC43 and HCoV-229E to stimulate cells. Control wells got either CEFX epitopes, HIV-1 Nef peptides, or no peptide at all.

In the case of this clonotype: Its target is unknown.

Study results and caveats: The study found that a median about 88% of reactive clones in convalescent patients appeared only post-vaccination.

V lost 0 bases, J lost 6 bases, and 10 bases lay in between. CDR1 and CDR2 (germline): SGHRS, YFSETQ. The CDR3 is 14 amino acids. Oncomine TCR Beta short-read sequencing was applied to DNA from cultured CD4+ T cells. TCRdb recomputed calls from the PCR reads with MiXCR, one row per CDR3 protein. The sample holds just over 14,000 distinct CDR3 sequences; 73% are singletons and the top ten take about a tenth. Specified treatment: approximately 11-day PBMC culture with coronavirus spike peptide pools or control peptides (ViraFEST assay). Fresh medium (containing IL-2) replaced half the medium on days 3 and 7.

The receptor comes from a human donor who had recovered from COVID-19. The sequenced sample was CD4+ T cells from blood, cultured in vitro. This chain connects TRBV5-1 to TRBJ1-5; no clear D gene. The CDR3 loop reads CASSLGEGGQPQHF. CDR3 coding DNA: TGCGCCAGCAGCTTGGGGGAGGGTGGTCAGCCCCAGCATTTT.